This T cell receptor (beta chain) originates from a study of metastatic and nonmetastatic thyroid tumors. Study at large: Repertoire comparisons spanned blood and tumor or nodule tissue from malignant and benign thyroid patients. Notes on the study in general: Benign nodules reportedly had significantly lower TCR beta diversity than malignant thyroid tumors in blood and tumor.

With V trimmed by 1 base and J by 4 bases, 2 bases remained unmatched. Germline-derived CDR1 and CDR2 are SEHNR and FQNEAQ (reference sequence). The CDR3 sequence is 15 residues long. This clone was recorded a few times. Its antigen is currently unknown. Study processing details: Built for papillary thyroid cancer, a distant-metastasis classifier drew on CDR3 differences across clinicopathological groups. TCRdb ran MiXCR on the PCR reads. The V and J calls, along with clone size, are taken from TCRdb and not from the paper's own processing. Of about 19,000 clones detected, roughly 25% appear once; the ten largest clones hold 3% to 4%. There were no patients who had received any treatment before thyroid surgery.

Sample: blood. The TCR was taken from a male donor with papillary thyroid cancer or a benign thyroid nodule (not recorded which). Some clones in this sample may be carry-over from other donors' samples. The genes are TRBV7-9 and TRBJ1-1, with TRBD1 identical over 11 bases. The chain's CDR3 is CASSLGGTGGTEAFF. CDR3 DNA sequence: TGTGCCAGCAGCTTAGGGGGGACAGGGGGCACTGAAGCTTTCTTT.